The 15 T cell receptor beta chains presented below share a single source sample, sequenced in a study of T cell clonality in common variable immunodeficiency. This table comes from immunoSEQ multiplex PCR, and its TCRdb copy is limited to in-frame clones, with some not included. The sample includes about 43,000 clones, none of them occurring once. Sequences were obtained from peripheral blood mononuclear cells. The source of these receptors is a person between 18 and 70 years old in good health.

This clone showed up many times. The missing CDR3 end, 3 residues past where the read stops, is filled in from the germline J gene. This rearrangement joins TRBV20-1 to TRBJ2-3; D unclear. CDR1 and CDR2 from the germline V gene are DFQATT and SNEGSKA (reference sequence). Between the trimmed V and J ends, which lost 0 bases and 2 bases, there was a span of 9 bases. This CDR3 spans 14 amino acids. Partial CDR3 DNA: TGCAGTGCTAGAGATCGTACTAACACAGATACG. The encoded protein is CSARDRTNTDT. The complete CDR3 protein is CSARDRTNTDTQYF.

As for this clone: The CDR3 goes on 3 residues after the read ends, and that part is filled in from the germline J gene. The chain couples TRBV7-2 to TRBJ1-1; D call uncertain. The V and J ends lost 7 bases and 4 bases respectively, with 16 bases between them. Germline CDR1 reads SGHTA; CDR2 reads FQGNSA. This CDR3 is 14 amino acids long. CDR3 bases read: TGTGCCAGCACCCTACTGACGTCGGGCACTGAA. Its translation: CASTLLTSGTE. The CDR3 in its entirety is CASTLLTSGTEAFF.

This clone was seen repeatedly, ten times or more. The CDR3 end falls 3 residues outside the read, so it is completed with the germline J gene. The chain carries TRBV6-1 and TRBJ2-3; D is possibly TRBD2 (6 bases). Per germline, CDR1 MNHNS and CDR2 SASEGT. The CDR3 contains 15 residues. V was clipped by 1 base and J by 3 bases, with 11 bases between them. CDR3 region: CASSEGGEWTDTQYF. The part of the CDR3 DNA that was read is TGTGCCAGCAGTGAAGGGGGGGAATGGACAGATACG.

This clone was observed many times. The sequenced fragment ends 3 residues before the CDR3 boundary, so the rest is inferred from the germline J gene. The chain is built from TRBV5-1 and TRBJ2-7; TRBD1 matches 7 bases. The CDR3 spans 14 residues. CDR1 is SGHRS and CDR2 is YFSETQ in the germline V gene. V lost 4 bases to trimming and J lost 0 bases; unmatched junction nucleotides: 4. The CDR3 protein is CASSADRASYEQYF. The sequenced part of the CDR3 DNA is TGCGCCAGCAGCGCTGACAGGGCCTCCTACGAG.

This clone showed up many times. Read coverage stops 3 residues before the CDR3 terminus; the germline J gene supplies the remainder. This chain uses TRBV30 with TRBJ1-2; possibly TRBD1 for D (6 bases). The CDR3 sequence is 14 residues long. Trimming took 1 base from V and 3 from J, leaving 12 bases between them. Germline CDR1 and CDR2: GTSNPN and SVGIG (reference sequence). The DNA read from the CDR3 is TGTGCCTGGAGTGCCGGGACAAGGGACTATGGC. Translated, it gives CAWSAGTRDYG. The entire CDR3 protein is CAWSAGTRDYGYTF.

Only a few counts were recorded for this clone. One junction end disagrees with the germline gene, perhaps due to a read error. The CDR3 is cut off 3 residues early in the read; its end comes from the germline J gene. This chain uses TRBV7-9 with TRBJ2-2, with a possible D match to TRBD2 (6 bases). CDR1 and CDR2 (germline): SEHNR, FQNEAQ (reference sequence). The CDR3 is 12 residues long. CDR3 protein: CASEGRTGKLFF. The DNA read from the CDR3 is TGTGCCAGCGAGGGGAGGACCGGGAAG.

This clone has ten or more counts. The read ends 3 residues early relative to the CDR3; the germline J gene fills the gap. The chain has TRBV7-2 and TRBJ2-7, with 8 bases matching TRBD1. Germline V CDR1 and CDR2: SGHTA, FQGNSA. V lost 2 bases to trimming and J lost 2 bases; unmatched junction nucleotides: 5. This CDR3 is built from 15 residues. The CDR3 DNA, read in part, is TGTGCCAGCAGCTTATCGAGGACAGGGACCTACGAG. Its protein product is CASSLSRTGTYE. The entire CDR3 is CASSLSRTGTYEQYF.

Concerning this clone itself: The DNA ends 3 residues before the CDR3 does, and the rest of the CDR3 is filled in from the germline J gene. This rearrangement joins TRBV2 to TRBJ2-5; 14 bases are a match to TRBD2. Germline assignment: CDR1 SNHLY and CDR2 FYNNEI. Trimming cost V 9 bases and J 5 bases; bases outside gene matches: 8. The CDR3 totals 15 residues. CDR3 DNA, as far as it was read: TGTGCCAGTCACAGACTAGCGGGGGGGAGGGAGACC. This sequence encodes CASHRLAGGRET. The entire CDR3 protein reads CASHRLAGGRETQYF.

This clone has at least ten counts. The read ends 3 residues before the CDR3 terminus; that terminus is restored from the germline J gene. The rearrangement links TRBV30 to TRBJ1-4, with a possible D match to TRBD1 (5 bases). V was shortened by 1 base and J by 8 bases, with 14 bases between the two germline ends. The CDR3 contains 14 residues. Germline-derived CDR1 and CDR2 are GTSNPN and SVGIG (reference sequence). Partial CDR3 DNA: TGTGCCTGGAGTGGACCGGGACTAGGGGAAAAA. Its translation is CAWSGPGLGEK. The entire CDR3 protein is CAWSGPGLGEKLFF.

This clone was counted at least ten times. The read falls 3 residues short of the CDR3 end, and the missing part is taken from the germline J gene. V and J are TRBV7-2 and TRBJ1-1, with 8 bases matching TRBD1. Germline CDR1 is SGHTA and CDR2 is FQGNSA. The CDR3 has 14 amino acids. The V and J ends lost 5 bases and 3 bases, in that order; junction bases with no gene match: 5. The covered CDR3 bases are TGTGCCAGCAGCATCCGACAGGGGTACACTGAA. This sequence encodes CASSIRQGYTE. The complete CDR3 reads CASSIRQGYTEAFF.

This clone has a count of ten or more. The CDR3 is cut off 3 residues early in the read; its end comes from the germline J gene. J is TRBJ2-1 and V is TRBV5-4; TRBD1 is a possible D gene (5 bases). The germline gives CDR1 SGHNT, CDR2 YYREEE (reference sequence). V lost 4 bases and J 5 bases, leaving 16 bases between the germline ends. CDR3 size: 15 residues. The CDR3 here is CASSPSSTVNNEQFF. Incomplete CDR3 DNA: TGTGCCAGCAGCCCCTCGTCGACAGTTAACAATGAG.

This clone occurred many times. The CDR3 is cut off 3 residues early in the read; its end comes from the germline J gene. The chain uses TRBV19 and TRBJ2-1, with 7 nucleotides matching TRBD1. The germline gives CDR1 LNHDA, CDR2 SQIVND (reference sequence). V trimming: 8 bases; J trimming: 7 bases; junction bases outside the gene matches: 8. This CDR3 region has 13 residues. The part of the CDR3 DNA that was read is TGTGCCAGTGCCCGGGACAGTTGGAATGAG. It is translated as CASARDSWNE. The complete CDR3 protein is CASARDSWNEQFF.

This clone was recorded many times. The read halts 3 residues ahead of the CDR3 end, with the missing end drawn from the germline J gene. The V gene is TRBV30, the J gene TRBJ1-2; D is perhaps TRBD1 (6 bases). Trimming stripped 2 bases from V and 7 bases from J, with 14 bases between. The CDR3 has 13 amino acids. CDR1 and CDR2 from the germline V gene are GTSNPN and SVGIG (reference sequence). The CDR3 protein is CAWSTIGGGGYTF. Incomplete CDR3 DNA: TGTGCCTGGAGTACAATAGGGGGAGGTGGC.

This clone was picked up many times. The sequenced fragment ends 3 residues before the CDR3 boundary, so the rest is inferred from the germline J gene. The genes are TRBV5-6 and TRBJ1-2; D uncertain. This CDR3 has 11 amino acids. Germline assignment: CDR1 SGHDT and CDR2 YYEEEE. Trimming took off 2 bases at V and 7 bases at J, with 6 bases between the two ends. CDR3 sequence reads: CASSFQSGYTF. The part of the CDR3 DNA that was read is TGTGCCAGCAGCTTCCAGAGTGGC.

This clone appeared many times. The CDR3 loop is CSQLRPLDTEAFF. The sequenced CDR3 bases are TGCAGTCAATTAAGGCCATTGGACACTGAA. The rearrangement uses TRBV20-1 and TRBJ1-1; no clear D gene. Sequencing ends 3 residues short of the CDR3 end; the germline J gene provides the rest. Germline V gene sequence: CDR1 DFQATT, CDR2 SNEGSKA (reference sequence). V was cut by 8 bases and J by 3 bases, with 16 bases left in between. The CDR3 length is 13 residues.